The entry that follows covers one T cell receptor (beta chain) sequence. This sample is drawn from a study of post-analysis software for immune sequencing data. Study-level background: Both relapsing-remitting and secondary progressive multiple sclerosis featured among the disease courses, as did progressive-relapsing multiple sclerosis.

Tagging with unique molecular identifiers was a feature of the TCR beta cDNA libraries. One entry per CDR3 protein results from TCRdb running MiXCR on the PCR reads. Of 450,000 to 650,000 distinct CDR3 sequences in the sample, 44% were seen once. This receptor was taken from a girl aged 5-17 years with multiple sclerosis. Sequencing was done on a sample of blood.

For the CDR3, the DNA is TGTGCCAGCAGCGGGGCGGGGGCTGCTGAAGCTTTCTTT. It specifies CASSGAGAAEAFF. The chain employs TRBV6-5 and TRBJ1-1; possibly TRBD1 for D (6 bases). Germline values: CDR1 MNHEY, CDR2 SVGAGI. V dropped 6 bases and J dropped 6 bases, with 14 bases sitting between them. The CDR3 loop spans 13 amino acids.